The 14 T cell receptor beta chains listed next were all sequenced from one sample in a study of graft-versus-host responses after intestinal transplantation. Antigens for these TCRs are unknown. Here immunoSEQ multiplex PCR was the method, and the copy in TCRdb shows in-frame clones only, minus some. The sample holds just under 85,000 clones; approximately 90% are singletons and the top ten take 7% to 8.5%. The material sequenced was unstimulated CD8+ T cells sorted from spleen or lymph node cells, taken before transplant. These receptors originate from a human donor who was the organ donor for an intestinal transplant.

This clone was seen a handful of times. The V and J genes are TRBV6-5 and TRBJ2-2, with a tentative D call TRBD2 (5 bases). Germline lookup yields CDR1 MNHEY and CDR2 SVGAGI. This CDR3 is built from 13 residues. Deletions cut 6 bases from V and 5 bases from J, with 10 bases between. CDR3 sequence (DNA): TGTGCCAGCAGCTTTAGCGAAACCGGGGAGCTGTTTTTT. It specifies CASSFSETGELFF.

This chain joins TRBV27 and TRBJ2-7, with 8 bases identical to TRBD2. Trimming took 6 bases from V and 5 from J; bases not matched to a gene: 9. The CDR3 length is 14 residues. Germline V lookup: CDR1 MNHEY, CDR2 SMNVEV (reference sequence). As DNA, the CDR3 is TGTGCCAGCAGCCATGGACTAGCCTTCCACGAGCAGTACTTC. Translated: CASSHGLAFHEQYF.

This chain uses TRBV7-9 with TRBJ1-1; 7 bases map to TRBD1. There are 15 residues in the CDR3. Germline loops: CDR1 SEHNR, CDR2 FQNEAQ (reference sequence). Trimming took 4 bases from V and 0 from J; bases not matched to a gene: 5. Here the CDR3 DNA reads TGTGCCAGCAGCTCAAGGGACAGACTGAACACTGAAGCTTTCTTT. Protein: CASSSRDRLNTEAFF.

The chain has TRBV11-2 and TRBJ2-1; the D is unclear. The CDR3 has 12 amino acids. CDR1 is SGHAT and CDR2 is FQNNGV in the germline V gene. Trimming pared 5 bases from V and 11 bases from J, leaving 13 bases between. CDR3 sequence (DNA): TGTGCCAGCAGCCCATTGAGCGTAAAGCAGTTCTTC. This translates into CASSPLSVKQFF.

The chain uses TRBV29-1 and TRBJ2-3, with D unresolved. The germline CDR1 and CDR2 sequences are SQVTM and ANQGSEA. The CDR3 consists of 11 residues. V shed 3 bases and J shed 5 bases, with 6 bases lying between them. The CDR3 here is CSVDQGDTQYF. CDR3 sequence (DNA): TGCAGCGTTGATCAAGGAGATACGCAGTATTTT.

The chain recombines TRBV11-3 with TRBJ2-7, with TRBD1 matching over 7 bases. J was trimmed by 9 bases and V by 4 bases; bases with no gene match: 12. The CDR3 spans 14 residues. Per the germline V gene, CDR1 is SGHNT and CDR2 is YENEEA. The CDR3 DNA follows: TGTGCCAGCAGCTCCTGGGACAGTGAGAAGGTGCAGTACTTC. Translating gives CASSSWDSEKVQYF. The variable domain in full, with the rest retrieved from reference TRBV11-3 and TRBJ2-7, is EAGVVQSPRYKIIEKKQPVAFWCNPISGHNTLYWYLQNLGQGPELLIRYENEEAVDDSQLPKDRFSAERLKGVDSTLKIQPAELGDSAVYLCASSSWDSEKVQYFGPGTRLTVT.

The V gene is TRBV9, the J gene TRBJ2-2; 8 bases map to TRBD1. Germline CDR1 is SGDLS and CDR2 is YYNGEE. CDR3 size: 13 residues. The V segment lost 3 bases and the J segment 8 bases; nucleotides outside the gene matches: 3. The CDR3 nucleotides are TGTGCCAGCAGCGGCAGGGGGCCTGGGGAGCTGTTTTTT. It is translated as CASSGRGPGELFF.

The rearrangement links TRBV18 to TRBJ2-1; tentatively, D is TRBD1 (8 bases). V was shortened by 4 bases and J by 5 bases, with 18 bases between the two germline ends. The CDR3 is made up of 16 amino acids. Germline V gives CDR1 KGHSH, CDR2 LQKENI. The CDR3 sequence: CASSRHRGGIHNEQFF. The CDR3 DNA sequence: TGTGCCAGCTCACGACACAGGGGGGGCATCCACAATGAGCAGTTCTTC.

The chain carries TRBV7-6 and TRBJ1-2; 7 positions match TRBD1. V was pared by 0 bases and J by 0 bases, with 7 bases of the junction left unmatched. Germline loops: CDR1 SGHVS, CDR2 FNYEAQ. The CDR3 has 17 residues. The CDR3: CASSLAARGRSNYGYTF. The DNA for the CDR3 is TGTGCCAGCAGCTTAGCGGCCAGGGGGAGGTCTAACTATGGCTACACCTTC.

The chain combines TRBV9 with TRBJ2-1; a possible D gene is TRBD2 (7 bases). The V end was cut by 0 bases, the J end by 4 bases, with 14 bases between. Germline assignment: CDR1 SGDLS and CDR2 YYNGEE. There are 16 residues in the CDR3. The CDR3 coding sequence is TGTGCCAGCAGCGTAGTTGGCGGGGGCTTTTACAATGAGCAGTTCTTC. This encodes CASSVVGGGFYNEQFF.

The chain carries TRBV29-1 and TRBJ2-1; 12 positions agree with TRBD2. CDR1 SQVTM and CDR2 ANQGSEA come from the germline V gene. V lost 4 bases and J lost 9; bases outside the gene matches: 7. The CDR3 is made up of 14 amino acids. CDR3 protein: CSVAGLAGGSEQFF. The CDR3 nucleotides are TGCAGCGTTGCTGGGCTAGCGGGGGGGTCTGAGCAGTTCTTC.

The chain carries TRBV9 and TRBJ2-2, with 9 bases identical to TRBD1. V lost 2 bases, J lost 6 bases, and 8 bases stayed unmatched. The CDR3 is made up of 16 amino acids. Per the germline V gene, CDR1 is SGDLS and CDR2 is YYNGEE. The CDR3 protein is CASSVRTGVIPGELFF. The CDR3 DNA is TGTGCCAGCAGCGTTAGGACAGGGGTCATTCCCGGGGAGCTGTTTTTT.

The chain carries TRBV5-4 and TRBJ1-1, with D possibly matching TRBD1 (5 bases). In germline, CDR1 is SGHNT, CDR2 YYREEE (reference sequence). CDR3 size: 13 residues. Trimming removed 7 bases at V and 3 bases at J, with 13 bases between. This CDR3 reads CASLRGGDTEAFF. CDR3 in DNA: TGTGCCAGCTTAAGGGGAGGAGACACTGAAGCTTTCTTT. The complete variable domain, with remaining parts taken from reference TRBV5-4 and TRBJ1-1, reads ETGVTQSPTHLIKTRGQQVTLRCSSQSGHNTVSWYQQALGQGPQFIFQYYREEENGRGNFPPRFSGLQFPNYSSELNVNALELDDSALYLCASLRGGDTEAFFGQGTRLTVV.

The V call is TRBV5-4, the J call TRBJ1-1; 8 nucleotides line up with TRBD1. With V trimmed by 0 bases and J by 4 bases, 2 bases remained unmatched. Looked up from germline, CDR1 is SGHNT and CDR2 is YYREEE (reference sequence). This CDR3 is built from 14 residues. The CDR3 reads CASSLADRATEAFF. DNA for the CDR3: TGTGCCAGCAGCTTGGCGGACAGGGCCACTGAAGCTTTCTTT.